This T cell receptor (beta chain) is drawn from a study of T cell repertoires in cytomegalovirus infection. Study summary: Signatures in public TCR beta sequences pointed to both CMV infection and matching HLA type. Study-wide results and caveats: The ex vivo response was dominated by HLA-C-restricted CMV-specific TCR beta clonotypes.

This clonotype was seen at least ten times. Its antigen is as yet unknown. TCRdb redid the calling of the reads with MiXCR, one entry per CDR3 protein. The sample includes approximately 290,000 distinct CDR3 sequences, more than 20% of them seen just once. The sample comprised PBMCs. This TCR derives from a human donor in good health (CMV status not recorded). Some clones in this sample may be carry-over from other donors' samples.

The CDR3 DNA follows: TGTGCCAGCCGCCTGGGGGGGATTTCAGATACGCAGTATTTT. This translates into CASRLGGISDTQYF. The J gene is TRBJ2-3, the V gene TRBV7-2, with 7 bases aligning to TRBD2. Per germline, CDR1 SGHTA and CDR2 FQGNSA. Losses at the gene ends were 8 bases for V and 4 bases for J; bases not matched to a gene: 9. This CDR3 has 14 residues.